The sequence of this T cell receptor (beta chain) was determined in a study of vaccination effects on CD4 cells after COVID-19. Some clones are missing from TCRdb's copy, which holds only in-frame ones; the method was immunoSEQ multiplex PCR. The table records roughly 27,000 clones, 74% of them present only once. Regarding this clone: Its antigen is still unknown.

Per germline, CDR1 MGHRA and CDR2 YSYEKL. The CDR3 is 17 residues long. V lost 2 bases to trimming and J lost 2 bases; unmatched junction nucleotides: 8. Sequencing followed a ViraFEST assay step that expanded antigen-specific CD4+ T cells with viral peptide pools. Once cultured for approximately ten days, the cells underwent separation to obtain CD4+ T cells. Either the mRNA-1273 or the BNT162b2 vaccine was given to participants as two doses. Source: CD4+ T cells from PBMCs cultured with HCoV-OC43 spike peptides, taken after COVID-19 vaccination. The subset was: HCoV-OC43 spike overlapping peptide pool stimulation. This receptor was taken from a human donor who received a COVID-19 vaccine. This chain links TRBV4-1 with TRBJ2-3; 9 nucleotides line up with TRBD2. CDR3: CASSQPWAGGHTDTQYF. The CDR3 coding sequence is TGCGCCAGCAGCCAACCTTGGGCGGGGGGGCACACAGATACGCAGTATTTT.